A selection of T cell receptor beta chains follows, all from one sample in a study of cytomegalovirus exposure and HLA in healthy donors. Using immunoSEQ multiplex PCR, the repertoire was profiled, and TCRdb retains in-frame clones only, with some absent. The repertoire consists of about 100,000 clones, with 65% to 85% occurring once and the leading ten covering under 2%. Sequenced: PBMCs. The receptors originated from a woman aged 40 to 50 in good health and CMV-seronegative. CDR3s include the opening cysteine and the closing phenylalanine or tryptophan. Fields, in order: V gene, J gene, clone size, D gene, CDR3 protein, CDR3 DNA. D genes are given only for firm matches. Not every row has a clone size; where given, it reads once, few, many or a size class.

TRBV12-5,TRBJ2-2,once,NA,CASGLVPTDRLNTGELFF,TGTGCTAGTGGTTTGGTACCGACAGACCGCCTTAACACCGGGGAGCTGTTTTTT
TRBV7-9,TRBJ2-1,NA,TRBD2,CASSFGGGLSEQFF,TGTGCCAGCAGCTTCGGGGGAGGGTTGTCTGAGCAGTTCTTC
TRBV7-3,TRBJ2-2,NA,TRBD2,CASSLGLAAGELFF,TGTGCCAGCAGCTTGGGACTAGCTGCCGGGGAGCTGTTTTTT
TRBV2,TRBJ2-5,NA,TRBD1,CASTQRQGHQETQYF,TGTGCCAGCACCCAAAGACAGGGACACCAAGAGACCCAGTACTTC
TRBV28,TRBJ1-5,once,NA,CATQGRGLQPQHF,TGTGCCACCCAGGGTAGGGGTTTACAGCCCCAGCATTTT
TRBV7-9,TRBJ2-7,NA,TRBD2,CASSFLGAGVSEQYF,TGTGCCAGCAGCTTCCTTGGGGCGGGAGTCTCTGAGCAGTACTTC
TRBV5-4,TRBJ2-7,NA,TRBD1,CASSLTGGYEQYF,TGTGCCAGCAGCTTAACAGGGGGCTACGAGCAGTACTTC
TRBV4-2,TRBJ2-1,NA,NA,CASGDDNEQFF,TGTGCCAGCGGAGATGACAATGAGCAGTTCTTC
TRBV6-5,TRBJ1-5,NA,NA,CASSYNGNQPQHF,TGTGCCAGCAGTTATAATGGCAATCAGCCCCAGCATTTT
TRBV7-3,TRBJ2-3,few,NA,CASSLTGAKDTQYF,TGTGCCAGCAGCTTAACGGGGGCCAAAGATACGCAGTATTTT
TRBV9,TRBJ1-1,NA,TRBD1,CASSGTGGTEAFF,TGTGCCAGCAGCGGGACAGGGGGCACTGAAGCTTTCTTT
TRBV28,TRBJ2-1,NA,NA,CASSTTARSSYNEQFF,TGTGCCAGCAGCACGACGGCCCGGAGTTCCTACAATGAGCAGTTCTTC
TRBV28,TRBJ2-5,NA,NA,CLGGQETQYF,TGTCTAGGTGGTCAAGAGACCCAGTACTTC
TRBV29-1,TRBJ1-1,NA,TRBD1,CSVRGAGGLGTEAFF,TGCAGCGTGAGGGGCGCAGGGGGCCTGGGCACTGAAGCTTTCTTT
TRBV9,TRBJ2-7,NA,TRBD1,CASSVEGTGSYEQYF,TGTGCCAGCAGCGTAGAAGGGACAGGTTCCTACGAGCAGTACTTC
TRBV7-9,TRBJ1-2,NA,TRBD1,CASSEYRGPNYGYTF,TGTGCCAGCAGCGAATACAGGGGGCCTAACTATGGCTACACCTTC
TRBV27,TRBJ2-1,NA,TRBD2,CASSLLAGGQREQFF,TGTGCCAGCAGCCTACTAGCGGGAGGGCAAAGAGAGCAGTTCTTC
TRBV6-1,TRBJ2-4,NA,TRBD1,CASLGQENIQYF,TGTGCCAGCCTGGGACAGGAAAACATTCAGTACTTC
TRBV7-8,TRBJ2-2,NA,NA,CASSPPGNTGELFF,TGTGCCAGCAGCCCCCCAGGGAACACCGGGGAGCTGTTTTTT
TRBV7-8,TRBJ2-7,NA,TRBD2,CASSLGTSGGAYEQYF,TGTGCCAGCAGCTTAGGGACTAGCGGGGGGGCCTACGAGCAGTACTTC
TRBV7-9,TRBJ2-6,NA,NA,CASSSPRAGANVLTF,TGTGCCAGCAGCTCCCCGAGGGCCGGGGCCAACGTCCTGACTTTC
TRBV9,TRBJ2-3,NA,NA,CASSVGQSLTDTQYF,TGTGCCAGCAGCGTAGGGCAGTCCCTCACAGATACGCAGTATTTT
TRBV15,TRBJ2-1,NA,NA,CATARESYHNEQFF,TGTGCCACAGCTAGAGAATCCTACCACAATGAGCAGTTCTTC
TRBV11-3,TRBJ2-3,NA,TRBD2,CASSFRAGDTDTQYF,TGTGCCAGCAGCTTCAGGGCGGGGGACACAGATACGCAGTATTTT
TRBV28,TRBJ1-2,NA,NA,CASSPSDARGTYGYTF,TGTGCCAGCAGTCCCTCCGATGCCCGGGGGACCTATGGCTACACCTTC
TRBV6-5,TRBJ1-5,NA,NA,CASSSGLGNPQHF,TGTGCCAGCAGTTCCGGACTTGGGAATCCCCAGCATTTT
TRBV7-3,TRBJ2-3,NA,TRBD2,CASSLVAGGGADTQYF,TGTGCCAGCAGCTTAGTCGCGGGGGGAGGCGCAGATACGCAGTATTTT
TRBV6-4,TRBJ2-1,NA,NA,CASSGEGYNEQFF,TGTGCCAGCAGTGGTGAGGGTTACAATGAGCAGTTCTTC
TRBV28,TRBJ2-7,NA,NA,CASRPTSSYEQYF,TGTGCCAGCCGTCCGACTTCCTCCTACGAGCAGTACTTC
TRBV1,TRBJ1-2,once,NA,CTSSPVTF,TGCACCAGCAGCCCCGTTACCTTC
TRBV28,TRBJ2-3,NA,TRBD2,CASSFLLAGGTDTQYF,TGTGCCAGCAGTTTTCTGCTAGCGGGTGGCACAGATACGCAGTATTTT
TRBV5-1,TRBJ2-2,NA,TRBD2,CASSLLPSGGVANTGELFF,TGCGCCAGCAGCTTGTTACCCAGCGGGGGTGTCGCGAACACCGGGGAGCTGTTTTTT
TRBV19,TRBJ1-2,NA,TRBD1,CASSHRDRGPWGYGYTF,TGTGCCAGTAGTCACCGGGACAGGGGACCCTGGGGCTATGGCTACACCTTC
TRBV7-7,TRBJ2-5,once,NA,CASSPRTDSTQYF,TGTGCTAGCAGCCCTCGGACAGACTCGACCCAGTACTTC
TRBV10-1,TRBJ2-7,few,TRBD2,CASSESAAGAYEQYF,TGCGCCAGCAGTGAGTCTGCGGCGGGGGCCTACGAGCAGTACTTC
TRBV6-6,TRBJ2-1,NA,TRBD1,CASSYSINRGNEQFF,TGTGCCAGCAGTTACTCGATAAACAGGGGAAATGAGCAGTTCTTC
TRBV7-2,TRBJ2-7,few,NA,CASSFAGTAGREQYF,TGTGCCAGCAGCTTCGCCGGGACGGCGGGGAGGGAGCAGTACTTC
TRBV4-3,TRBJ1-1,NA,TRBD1,CASSPGTGGSTEAFF,TGCGCCAGCAGCCCCGGGACAGGGGGATCTACTGAAGCTTTCTTT
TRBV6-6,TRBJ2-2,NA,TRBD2,CASSLNLAGDTGELFF,TGTGCCAGCAGTCTTAATCTAGCGGGAGATACCGGGGAGCTGTTTTTT